This TCR beta chain was sequenced for a study of cytomegalovirus exposure and HLA in healthy donors. CDR1 MNHEY and CDR2 SMNVEV come from the germline V gene (reference sequence). This CDR3 is built from 15 residues. V lost 6 bases and J lost 4; bases outside the gene matches: 9. Data came from immunoSEQ multiplex PCR; TCRdb stores just in-frame clones and leaves some out. The sample has about 98,000 clones, 87% seen once. The sequence derives from a woman between 25 and 40 years old in good health and CMV-seronegative. V gene TRBV27 combines with J gene TRBJ1-3; 7 bases align to TRBD1. Input material: PBMCs. CDR3 residues: CASSRQGSAGNTIYF. In nucleotides, the CDR3 is TGTGCCAGCAGCCGACAGGGATCGGCCGGAAACACCATATATTTT.